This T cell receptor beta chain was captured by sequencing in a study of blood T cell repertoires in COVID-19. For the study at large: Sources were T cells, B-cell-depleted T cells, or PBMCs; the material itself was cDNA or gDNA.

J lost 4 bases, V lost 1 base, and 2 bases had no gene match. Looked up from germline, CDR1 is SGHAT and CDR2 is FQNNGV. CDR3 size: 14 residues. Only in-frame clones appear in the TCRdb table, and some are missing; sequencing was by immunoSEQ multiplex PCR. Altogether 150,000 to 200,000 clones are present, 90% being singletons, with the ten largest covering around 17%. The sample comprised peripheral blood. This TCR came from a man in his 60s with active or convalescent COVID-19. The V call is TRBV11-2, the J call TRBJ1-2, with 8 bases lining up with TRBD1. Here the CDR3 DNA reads TGTGCCAGCAGCTTAGTAGGGACAGGCTATGGCTACACCTTC. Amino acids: CASSLVGTGYGYTF.